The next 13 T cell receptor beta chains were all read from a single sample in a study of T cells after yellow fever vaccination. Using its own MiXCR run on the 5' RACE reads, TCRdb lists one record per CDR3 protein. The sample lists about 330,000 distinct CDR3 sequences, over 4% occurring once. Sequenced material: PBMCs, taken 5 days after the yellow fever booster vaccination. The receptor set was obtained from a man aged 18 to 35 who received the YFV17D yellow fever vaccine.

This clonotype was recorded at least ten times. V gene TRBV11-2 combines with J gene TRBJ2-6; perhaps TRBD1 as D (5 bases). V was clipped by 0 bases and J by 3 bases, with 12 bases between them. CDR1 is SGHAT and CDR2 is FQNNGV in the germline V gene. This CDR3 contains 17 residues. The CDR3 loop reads CASSLETAFGGANVLTF. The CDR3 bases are TGTGCCAGCAGCTTAGAGACAGCTTTTGGTGGGGCCAACGTCCTGACTTTC.

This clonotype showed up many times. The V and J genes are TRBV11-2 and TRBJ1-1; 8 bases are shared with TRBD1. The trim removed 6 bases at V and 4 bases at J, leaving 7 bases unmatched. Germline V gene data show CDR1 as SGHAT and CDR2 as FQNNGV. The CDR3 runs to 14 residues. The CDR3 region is CASSVLGQGTEAFF. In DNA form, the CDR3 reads TGTGCCAGCAGTGTCCTAGGACAGGGCACTGAAGCTTTCTTT.

The CDR3, as DNA: TGTGCCAGCCAATTTCTAACCGGGGCCAACGTCCTGACTTTC. Its translation is CASQFLTGANVLTF. The V and J genes are TRBV7-9 and TRBJ2-6; D is undetermined. Trimming took off 8 bases at V and 4 bases at J, with 12 bases between the two ends. The CDR3 has 14 amino acids. CDR1 is SEHNR and CDR2 is FQNEAQ in the germline V gene (reference sequence).

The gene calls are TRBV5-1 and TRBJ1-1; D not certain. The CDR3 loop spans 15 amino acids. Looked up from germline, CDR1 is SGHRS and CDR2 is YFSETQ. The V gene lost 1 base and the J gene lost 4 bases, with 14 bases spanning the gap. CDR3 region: CASSLYGNLGTEAFF. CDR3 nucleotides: TGCGCCAGCAGCTTGTACGGCAACTTGGGCACTGAAGCTTTCTTT.

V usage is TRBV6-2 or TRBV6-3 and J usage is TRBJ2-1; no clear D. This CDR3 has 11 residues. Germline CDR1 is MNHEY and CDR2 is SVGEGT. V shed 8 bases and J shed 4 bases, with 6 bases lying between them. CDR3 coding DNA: TGTGCCAGCCACCAGTACAATGAGCAGTTCTTC. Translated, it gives CASHQYNEQFF.

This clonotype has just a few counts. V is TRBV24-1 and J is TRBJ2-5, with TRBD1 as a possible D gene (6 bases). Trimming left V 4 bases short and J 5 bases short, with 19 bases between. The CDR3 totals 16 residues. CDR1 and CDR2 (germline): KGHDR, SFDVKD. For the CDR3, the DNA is TGTGCCACCAGTGACTCAAATGACAGGAGAGGGGAGACCCAGTACTTC. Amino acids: CATSDSNDRRGETQYF.

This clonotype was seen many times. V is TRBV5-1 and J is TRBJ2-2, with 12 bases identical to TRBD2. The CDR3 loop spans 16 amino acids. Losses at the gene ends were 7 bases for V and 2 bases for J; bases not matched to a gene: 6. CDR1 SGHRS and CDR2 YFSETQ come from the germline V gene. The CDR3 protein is CASHRLAGANTGELFF. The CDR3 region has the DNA TGCGCCAGCCATAGACTAGCGGGAGCAAACACCGGGGAGCTGTTTTTT.

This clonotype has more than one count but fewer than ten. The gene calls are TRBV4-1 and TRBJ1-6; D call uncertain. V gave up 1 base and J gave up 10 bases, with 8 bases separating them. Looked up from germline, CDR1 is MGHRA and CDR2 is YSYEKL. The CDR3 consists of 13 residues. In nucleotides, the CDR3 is TGCGCCAGCAGCCAAGTCCCCCCCTCACCCCTCCACTTT. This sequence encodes CASSQVPPSPLHF.

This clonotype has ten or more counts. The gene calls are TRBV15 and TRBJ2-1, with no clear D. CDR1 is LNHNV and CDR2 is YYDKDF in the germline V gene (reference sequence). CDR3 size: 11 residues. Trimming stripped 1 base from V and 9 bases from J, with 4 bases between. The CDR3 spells CATSRVGEQFF. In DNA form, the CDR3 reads TGTGCCACCAGCAGAGTTGGTGAGCAGTTCTTC.

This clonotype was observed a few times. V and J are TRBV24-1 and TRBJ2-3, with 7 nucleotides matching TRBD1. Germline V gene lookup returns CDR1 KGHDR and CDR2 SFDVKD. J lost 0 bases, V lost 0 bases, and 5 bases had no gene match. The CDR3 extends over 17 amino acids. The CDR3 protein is CATSDLSGTESTDTQYF. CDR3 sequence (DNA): TGTGCCACCAGTGATTTGTCCGGGACAGAGAGCACAGATACGCAGTATTTT.

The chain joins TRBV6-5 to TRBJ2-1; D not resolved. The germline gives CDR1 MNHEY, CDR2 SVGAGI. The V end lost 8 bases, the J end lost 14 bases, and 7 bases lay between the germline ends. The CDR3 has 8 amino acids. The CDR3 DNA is TGTGCCAGCGTAACGGAGTTCTTC. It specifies CASVTEFF.

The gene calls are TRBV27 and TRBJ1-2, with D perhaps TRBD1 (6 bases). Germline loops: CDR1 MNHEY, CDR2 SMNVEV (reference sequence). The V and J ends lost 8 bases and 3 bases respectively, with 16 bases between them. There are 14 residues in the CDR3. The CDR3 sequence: CASGMGASYYGYTF. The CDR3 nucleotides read TGTGCCAGCGGCATGGGGGCCTCGTACTATGGCTACACCTTC.

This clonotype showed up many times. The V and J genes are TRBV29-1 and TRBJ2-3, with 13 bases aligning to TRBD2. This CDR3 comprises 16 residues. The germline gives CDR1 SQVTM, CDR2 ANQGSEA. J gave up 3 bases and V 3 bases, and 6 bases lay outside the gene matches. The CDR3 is CSVDGLAGVLTDTQYF. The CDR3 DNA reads TGCAGCGTTGACGGACTAGCGGGGGTTCTAACAGATACGCAGTATTTT.